Each of the 10 T cell receptor beta chains below was sequenced from the same sample in a study of cytomegalovirus exposure and HLA in healthy donors. 60 Vbeta and 13 Jbeta primers were used in PCR. The assay was immunoSEQ multiplex PCR, and TCRdb's table has in-frame clones only and misses some. The profile covers hundreds of thousands of clones, with 76% appearing a single time and roughly 0.6% taken by the ten largest. Input material: PBMCs. All receptors derive from a man younger than 30 in good health and CMV-seronegative.

The V gene is TRBV28, the J gene TRBJ2-5, with 8 bases identical to TRBD2. The V segment lost 7 bases and the J segment 0 bases; nucleotides outside the gene matches: 7. This CDR3 contains 15 residues. In germline, CDR1 is MDHEN, CDR2 SYDVKM. Here the CDR3 reads CASNLERGYQETQYF. CDR3 nucleotides: TGTGCCAGCAATTTGGAGCGGGGGTACCAAGAGACCCAGTACTTC.

This clone was seen just once. The rearrangement uses TRBV29-1 and TRBJ1-2, with 10 bases lining up with TRBD1. Germline V gene sequence: CDR1 SQVTM, CDR2 ANQGSEA. Unmatched junction bases numbered 8, after V lost 6 bases and J lost 4 bases. CDR3 length: 14 residues. CDR3 residues: CSVRGQGLRYGYTF. The DNA of the CDR3 is TGCAGCGTGAGGGGACAGGGGCTGCGCTATGGCTACACCTTC. Variable domain in full (rest from reference TRBV29-1 and TRBJ1-2): SAVISQKPSRDICQRGTSLTIQCQVDSQVTMMFWYRQQPGQSLTLIATANQGSEATYESGFVIDKFPISRPNLTFSTLTVSNMSPEDSSIYLCSVRGQGLRYGYTFGSGTRLTVV.

The CDR3 DNA reads TGTGCCAGCAGTGACAGGTGGCCCGGGCCCCAGCATTTT. Translated: CASSDRWPGPQHF. The chain is built from TRBV6-1 and TRBJ1-5, with D unresolved. CDR3 length: 13 residues. V was clipped by 3 bases and J by 9 bases, with 12 bases between them. Germline V gene data show CDR1 as MNHNS and CDR2 as SASEGT.

V gene TRBV10-3 combines with J gene TRBJ2-7, with TRBD2 as a possible D gene (6 bases). The CDR3 totals 16 residues. CDR1 and CDR2 from the germline V gene are ENHRY and SYGVKD. Trimming pared 5 bases from V and 0 bases from J, leaving 17 bases between. The CDR3 DNA sequence: TGTGCCATCAGTCGACTAGAAACTATGAACTCCTACGAGCAGTACTTC. Its translation: CAISRLETMNSYEQYF.

V usage is TRBV6-1 and J usage is TRBJ2-7; perhaps TRBD1 as D (6 bases). The V end was cut by 2 bases, the J end by 2 bases, with 10 bases between. The CDR3 extends over 14 amino acids. Germline CDR1 reads MNHNS; CDR2 reads SASEGT. This CDR3 is CASSETGLTYEQYF. The CDR3 coding sequence is TGTGCCAGCAGTGAAACAGGGCTCACCTACGAGCAGTACTTC.

This chain uses TRBV6-4 with TRBJ2-1; 7 positions match TRBD2. The V segment lost 0 bases and the J segment 5 bases; nucleotides outside the gene matches: 10. CDR3 length: 17 residues. The germline CDR1 and CDR2 sequences are MRHNA and SNTAGT. The CDR3, as DNA: TGTGCCAGCAGTGACTCCACTACTAGCGAATGGAACAATGAGCAGTTCTTC. This gives the protein CASSDSTTSEWNNEQFF.

The chain uses TRBV6-4 and TRBJ2-3, with D possibly being TRBD1 (6 bases). This CDR3 contains 12 residues. The germline CDR1 and CDR2 sequences are MRHNA and SNTAGT. Trimming removed 6 bases at V and 9 bases at J, with 13 bases between. The DNA of the CDR3 is TGTGCCAGCAGCGCGGACAGACTAACGCAGTATTTT. Translating it yields CASSADRLTQYF.

The chain joins TRBV15 to TRBJ2-6, with a weak D call TRBD2 (5 bases). CDR1 is LNHNV, CDR2 YYDKDF, per germline (reference sequence). V lost 5 bases and J 0 bases, leaving 17 bases between the germline ends. This CDR3 is built from 18 residues. This CDR3 reads CATSPSIKMGSGANVLTF. For the CDR3, the DNA is TGTGCCACCAGCCCTAGCATTAAAATGGGCTCTGGGGCCAACGTCCTGACTTTC.

V is TRBV28 and J is TRBJ2-2; D perhaps matches TRBD1 (6 bases). The V gene lost 8 bases and the J gene lost 7 bases, with 23 bases spanning the gap. Looked up from germline, CDR1 is MDHEN and CDR2 is SYDVKM. CDR3 size: 16 residues. CDR3 loop: CASGTSGTLLGGELFF. The CDR3 DNA follows: TGTGCCAGCGGGACCTCCGGGACATTGTTGGGCGGGGAGCTGTTTTTT.

This rearrangement joins TRBV4-1 to TRBJ2-7; 8 bases are a match to TRBD1. The CDR3 length is 15 residues. Unmatched junction bases numbered 6, after V lost 4 bases and J lost 1 base. Per germline, CDR1 MGHRA and CDR2 YSYEKL. For the CDR3, the DNA is TGCGCCAGCAGCCTAACCGGGACAGGATCCTACGAGCAGTACTTC. It is translated as CASSLTGTGSYEQYF.